This T cell receptor beta chain appears in the sequencing data of a study of cytomegalovirus exposure and HLA in healthy donors. With 60 Vbeta and 13 Jbeta primers, the PCR was carried out. Sequencing used immunoSEQ multiplex PCR; TCRdb keeps in-frame clones, though not all of them. The table records roughly 180,000 clones, about 77% of them present only once. The CDR3 consists of 16 residues. Germline CDR1 is SGHTS and CDR2 is YDEGEE. The ends lost 4 bases at V and 6 bases at J; junction bases unmatched: 5. The chain joins TRBV5-8 to TRBJ2-3; 16 bases fit TRBD2. The sequenced sample was PBMCs. The receptor was isolated from a woman in her 30s in good health and CMV-seropositive. CDR3 DNA sequence: TGTGCCAGCAGCAAAGGGACTAGCGGGGGGGCGGATACGCAGTATTTT. This sequence encodes CASSKGTSGGADTQYF. Variable domain in full (rest from reference TRBV5-8 and TRBJ2-3): EAGVTQSPTHLIKTRGQQATLRCSPISGHTSVYWYQQALGLGLQFLLWYDEGEERNRGNFPPRFSGRQFPNYSSELNVNALELEDSALYLCASSKGTSGGADTQYFGPGTRLTVL.